This T cell receptor beta chain was profiled in a study of T cells in women clearing cervical HPV infection. For the study at large: Cases: HPV16-related CIN3 or worse on histology, 2 invasive cancers.

As regards this clone: Its antigen remains unknown. The read finishes 3 residues shy of the CDR3 end, and the germline J gene is used to complete it.

Study-wide results and caveats: TRBV6-7 abundance was lower in cases than controls (approximately 0.1% versus 0.17%). Each sample's T-cell count was unknown, possibly confounding richness. CIN3+ cases had significantly higher TCR richness than controls; evenness did not differ.

The table came from immunoSEQ multiplex PCR; TCRdb's copy has only in-frame clones and leaves some out. The specimen's table records approximately 22,000 clones. V shed 2 bases, J shed 2 bases, and the junction held 0 bases outside the gene matches. CDR3 length: 14 amino acids. From germline, CDR1 is LNHDA and CDR2 SQIVND (reference sequence). This clonotype originated in a woman aged 18-69 years with a cervical HPV16 infection that either progressed to CIN3+ or cleared (not recorded which). The chain carries TRBV19 and TRBJ1-5, with TRBD1 matching over 7 bases. Sequencing was done on a sample of blood buffy coat. The CDR3: CASSIQGGNQPQHF. The part of the CDR3 DNA that was read is TGTGCCAGTAGTATACAGGGGGGCAATCAGCCC. The full variable domain, in which reference TRBV19 and TRBJ1-5 provide the parts outside the CDR3, is DGGITQSPKYLFRKEGQNVTLSCEQNLNHDAMYWYRQDPGQGLRLIYYSQIVNDFQKGDIAEGYSVSREKKESFPLTVTSAQKNPTAFYLCASSIQGGNQPQHFGDGTRLSIL.